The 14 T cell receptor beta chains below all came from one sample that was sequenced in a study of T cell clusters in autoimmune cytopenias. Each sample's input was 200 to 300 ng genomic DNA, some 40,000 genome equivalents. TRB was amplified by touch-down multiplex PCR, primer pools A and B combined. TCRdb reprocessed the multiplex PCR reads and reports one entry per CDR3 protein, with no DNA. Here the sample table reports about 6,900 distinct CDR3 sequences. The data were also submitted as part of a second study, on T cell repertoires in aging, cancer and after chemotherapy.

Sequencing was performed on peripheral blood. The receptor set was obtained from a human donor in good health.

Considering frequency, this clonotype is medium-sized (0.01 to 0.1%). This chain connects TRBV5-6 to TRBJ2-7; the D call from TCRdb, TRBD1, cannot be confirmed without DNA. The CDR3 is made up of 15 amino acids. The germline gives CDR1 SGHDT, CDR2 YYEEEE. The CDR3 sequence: CASSSWTGGTGEQYF.

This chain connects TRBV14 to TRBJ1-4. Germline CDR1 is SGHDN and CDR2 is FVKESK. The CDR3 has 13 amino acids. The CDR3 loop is CASSRGLNEKLFF. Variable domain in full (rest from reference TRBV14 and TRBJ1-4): EAGVTQFPSHSVIEKGQTVTLRCDPISGHDNLYWYRRVMGKEIKFLLHFVKESKQDESGMPNNRFLAERTGGTYSTLKVQPAELEDSGVYFCASSRGLNEKLFFGSGTQLSVL.

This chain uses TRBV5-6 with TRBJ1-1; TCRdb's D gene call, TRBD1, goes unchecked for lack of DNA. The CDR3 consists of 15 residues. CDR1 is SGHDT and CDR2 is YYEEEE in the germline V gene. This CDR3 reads CASRRGTGANTEAFF.

The CDR3 protein is CASSLGQGLYEQYF. This chain connects TRBV7-6 to TRBJ2-7; TCRdb names TRBD1, which stays unverified in the absence of DNA. In germline, CDR1 is SGHVS, CDR2 FNYEAQ. This CDR3 is built from 14 residues.

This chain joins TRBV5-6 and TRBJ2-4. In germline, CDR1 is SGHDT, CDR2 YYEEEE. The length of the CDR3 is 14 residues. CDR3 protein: CASSSGVGINIQYF.

CDR3 residues: CASSIVTNPLESYEQYF. V usage is TRBV19 and J usage is TRBJ2-7; TCRdb names TRBD1, which stays unverified in the absence of DNA. Germline V gives CDR1 LNHDA, CDR2 SQIVND (reference sequence). CDR3 length: 17 residues.

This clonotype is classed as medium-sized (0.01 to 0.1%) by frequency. The CDR3: CASSRRGLAGGLSYEQYF. The chain has TRBV19 and TRBJ2-7; the D call of TRBD2 rests on TCRdb alone, since no DNA is present to check it. Germline V gene lookup returns CDR1 LNHDA and CDR2 SQIVND (reference sequence). This CDR3 comprises 18 residues. Combining the CDR3 with reference TRBV19 and TRBJ2-7 gives the whole variable domain DGGITQSPKYLFRKEGQNVTLSCEQNLNHDAMYWYRQDPGQGLRLIYYSQIVNDFQKGDIAEGYSVSREKKESFPLTVTSAQKNPTAFYLCASSRRGLAGGLSYEQYFGPGTRLTVT.

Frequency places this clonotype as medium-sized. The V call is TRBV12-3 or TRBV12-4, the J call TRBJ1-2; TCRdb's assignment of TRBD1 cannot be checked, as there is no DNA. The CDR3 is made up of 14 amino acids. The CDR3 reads CASSGGAGVYGYTF.

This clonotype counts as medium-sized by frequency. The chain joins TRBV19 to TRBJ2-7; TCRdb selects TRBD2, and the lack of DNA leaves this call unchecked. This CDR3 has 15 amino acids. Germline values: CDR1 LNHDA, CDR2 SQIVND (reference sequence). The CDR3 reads CASSIDRAAPYEQYF.

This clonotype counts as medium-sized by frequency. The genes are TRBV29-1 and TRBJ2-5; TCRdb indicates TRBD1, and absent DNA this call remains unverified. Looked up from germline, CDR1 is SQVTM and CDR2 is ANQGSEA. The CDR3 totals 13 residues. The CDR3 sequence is CSFGAPGGETQYF.

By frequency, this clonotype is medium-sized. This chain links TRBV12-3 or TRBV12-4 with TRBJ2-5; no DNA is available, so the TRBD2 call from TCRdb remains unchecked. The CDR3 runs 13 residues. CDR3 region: CASSSTRQETQYF.

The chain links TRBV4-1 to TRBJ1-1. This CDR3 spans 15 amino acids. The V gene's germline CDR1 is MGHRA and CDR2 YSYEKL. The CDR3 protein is CASSQGGSMNTEAFF.

CDR3 sequence: CASGLGGGATDEQFF. The chain employs TRBV6-4 and TRBJ2-1; the D call of TRBD1 rests on TCRdb alone, since no DNA is present to check it. CDR3 size: 15 residues. The V gene's germline CDR1 is MRHNA and CDR2 SNTAGT.

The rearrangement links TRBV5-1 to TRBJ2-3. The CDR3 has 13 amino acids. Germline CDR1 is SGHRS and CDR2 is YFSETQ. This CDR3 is CASSFGGTDTQYF.